This TCR beta chain was sequenced for a study of blood T cell repertoires in COVID-19. Study at large: Acute and convalescent COVID-19 specimens originated in the United States, Italy and Spain.

CDR1 is MNHEY, CDR2 SVGAGI, per germline. With 7 bases removed from V and 2 bases from J, the gap between germline ends came to 10 bases. The CDR3 loop spans 13 amino acids. Methods used by the authors: Amplification from reference gene primers served as the basis for estimated nucleated cell counts. Profiled with immunoSEQ multiplex PCR; TCRdb holds only in-frame clones, not every one. Clone size and V and J calls were adopted from that table, with D and trimming inferred from the DNA. Of 300,000 to 350,000 clones in the sample, approximately 83% are singletons; the top ten hold roughly 2%. The source material was PBMCs or T cells enriched from blood (not recorded which). The V call is TRBV6-5, the J call TRBJ2-3, with TRBD1 as a possible D gene (6 bases). The TCR was taken from a man under 40 who had recovered from COVID-19. This CDR3 is CASIGQNTDTQYF. In DNA form, the CDR3 reads TGTGCCAGCATTGGACAGAACACAGATACGCAGTATTTT.